The sequence of this T cell receptor beta chain was determined in a study of shared clonotypes between healthy human individuals. Whole-study context: Per-donor plates numbered three CD4 naive, three CD4 memory, two CD8 naive and one CD8 memory. Study conclusions and caveats: Rarefaction analysis demonstrated incomplete sorted-subset sequencing notwithstanding large depth. For naive CD4 cells, roughly 4.8% of clonotypes were shared across a handful of donors. Relative to their counterparts shared across all four donors, non-shared clonotypes exhibited diminished generation probabilities.

This CDR3 is 13 amino acids long. In germline, CDR1 is MDHEN, CDR2 SYDVKM. Trimming cost V 2 bases and J 8 bases, with 9 bases left between them. Worth noting for this clone: What it binds is unknown.

Only in-frame clones appear in the TCRdb table, and some are missing; sequencing was by immunoSEQ multiplex PCR. The data hold 950,000 to 1,200,000 clones, with around three quarters observed a single time. The chain employs TRBV28 and TRBJ2-2; a weak D match, TRBD2 (5 bases). This clonotype originated in a man aged 18 to 29 in good health. Some clones in this sample may be carry-over from other donors' samples. Sample: memory CD4+ T cells from PBMCs. Subset in this sample: CD45RA-negative fraction. For the CDR3, the DNA is TGTGCCAGCAGTTTACGACCGGGAGGGGAGCTGTTTTTT. It yields the protein CASSLRPGGELFF.